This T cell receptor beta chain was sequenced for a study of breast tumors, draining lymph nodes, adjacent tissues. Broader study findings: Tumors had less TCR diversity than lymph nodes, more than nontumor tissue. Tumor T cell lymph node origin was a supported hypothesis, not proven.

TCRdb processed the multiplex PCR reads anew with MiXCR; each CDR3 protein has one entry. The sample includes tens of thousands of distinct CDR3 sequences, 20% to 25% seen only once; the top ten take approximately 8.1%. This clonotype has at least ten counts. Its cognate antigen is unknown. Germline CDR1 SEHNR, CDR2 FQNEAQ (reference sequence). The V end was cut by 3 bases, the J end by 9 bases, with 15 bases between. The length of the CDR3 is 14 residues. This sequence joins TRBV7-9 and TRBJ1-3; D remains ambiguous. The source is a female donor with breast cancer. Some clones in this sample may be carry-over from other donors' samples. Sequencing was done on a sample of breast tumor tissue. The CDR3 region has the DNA TGTGCCAGCAGCTTTCTTACCCGTACGGGCACCATATATTTT. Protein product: CASSFLTRTGTIYF.